This entry features one T cell receptor beta chain sequence. The protocol was immunoSEQ multiplex PCR, while the TCRdb copy is restricted to in-frame clones and leaves out a portion. The sample contains hundreds of thousands of clones, roughly 90% of which appear only once. The data derive from a study of Ad26.COV2.S vaccination and SARS-CoV-2 variants. For the study at large: As a participant in COV1001, the donor was in the Ad26.COV2.S trial arm. Each vaccinee took Ad26.COV2.S intramuscularly, once or twice 56 days apart.

Treatment noted: some 19 received Ad26.COV2.S at low or high dose, single or two shots; about 5 received placebo; per-sample allocation not given. Sampling was done on day 63 after the first vaccine or placebo injection. Built on an Ad26 vector, the vaccine expressed Wuhan-strain SARS-CoV-2 spike. Sequences were derived from peripheral blood, sampled in a trial of Ad26.COV2.S vaccine versus placebo. The sequence was collected from a person between 18 and 65 years old who received the Ad26.COV2.S COVID-19 vaccine or a placebo.

The CDR3 region is CATRQTEGEAFF. In DNA, the CDR3 is TGTGCCACCAGACAAACCGAGGGGGAAGCTTTCTTT. The J gene is TRBJ1-1, the V gene TRBV19; D is perhaps TRBD1 (5 bases). The CDR3 loop spans 12 amino acids. With 10 bases removed from V and 8 bases from J, the gap between germline ends came to 17 bases. CDR1 LNHDA and CDR2 SQIVND come from the germline V gene (reference sequence).